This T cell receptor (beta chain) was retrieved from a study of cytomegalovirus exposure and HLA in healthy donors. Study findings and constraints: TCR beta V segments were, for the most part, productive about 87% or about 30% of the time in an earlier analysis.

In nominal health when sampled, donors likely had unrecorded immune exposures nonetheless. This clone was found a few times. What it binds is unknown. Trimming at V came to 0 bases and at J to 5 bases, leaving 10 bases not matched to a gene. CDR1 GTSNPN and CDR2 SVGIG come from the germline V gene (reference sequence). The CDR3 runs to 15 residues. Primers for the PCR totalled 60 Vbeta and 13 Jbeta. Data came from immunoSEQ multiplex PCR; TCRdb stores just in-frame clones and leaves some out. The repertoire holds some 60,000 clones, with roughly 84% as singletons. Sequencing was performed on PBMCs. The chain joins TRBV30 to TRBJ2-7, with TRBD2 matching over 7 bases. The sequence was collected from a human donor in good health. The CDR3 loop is CAWSVKLDRGDEQYF. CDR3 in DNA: TGTGCCTGGAGTGTAAAGCTGGACCGGGGGGACGAGCAGTACTTC.